The clone carrying this T cell receptor beta chain has a count of ten or more. Patients were aged 18 to 65, had disease duration under 2 months, and had newly diagnosed hyperthyroidism. This record belongs to a study of T cells in Graves' hyperthyroidism and ophthalmopathy. It was RNA transcripts that yielded the amplified TCR beta CDR3 regions. First-round RT-PCR with HTBI primers amplified the TCR CDR3 region. From the multiplex PCR reads, TCRdb called clonotypes with MiXCR, one entry per CDR3 protein. In the table there are 550,000 to 650,000 distinct CDR3 sequences, approximately 15% of which are singletons. Source material: blood. The receptor's source is a woman aged 30 to 39 with Graves' hyperthyroidism that later progressed to Graves' ophthalmopathy.

The CDR3 loop reads CSARVLAGEFGDTQYF. CDR3 coding DNA: TGCAGTGCTAGAGTGCTAGCGGGAGAATTTGGAGATACGCAGTATTTT. The chain employs TRBV20-1 and TRBJ2-3; 10 nucleotides line up with TRBD2. The CDR3 sequence is 16 residues long. In germline, CDR1 is DFQATT, CDR2 SNEGSKA (reference sequence). V shed 1 base and J 5 bases; nucleotides not matched to a gene: 9.